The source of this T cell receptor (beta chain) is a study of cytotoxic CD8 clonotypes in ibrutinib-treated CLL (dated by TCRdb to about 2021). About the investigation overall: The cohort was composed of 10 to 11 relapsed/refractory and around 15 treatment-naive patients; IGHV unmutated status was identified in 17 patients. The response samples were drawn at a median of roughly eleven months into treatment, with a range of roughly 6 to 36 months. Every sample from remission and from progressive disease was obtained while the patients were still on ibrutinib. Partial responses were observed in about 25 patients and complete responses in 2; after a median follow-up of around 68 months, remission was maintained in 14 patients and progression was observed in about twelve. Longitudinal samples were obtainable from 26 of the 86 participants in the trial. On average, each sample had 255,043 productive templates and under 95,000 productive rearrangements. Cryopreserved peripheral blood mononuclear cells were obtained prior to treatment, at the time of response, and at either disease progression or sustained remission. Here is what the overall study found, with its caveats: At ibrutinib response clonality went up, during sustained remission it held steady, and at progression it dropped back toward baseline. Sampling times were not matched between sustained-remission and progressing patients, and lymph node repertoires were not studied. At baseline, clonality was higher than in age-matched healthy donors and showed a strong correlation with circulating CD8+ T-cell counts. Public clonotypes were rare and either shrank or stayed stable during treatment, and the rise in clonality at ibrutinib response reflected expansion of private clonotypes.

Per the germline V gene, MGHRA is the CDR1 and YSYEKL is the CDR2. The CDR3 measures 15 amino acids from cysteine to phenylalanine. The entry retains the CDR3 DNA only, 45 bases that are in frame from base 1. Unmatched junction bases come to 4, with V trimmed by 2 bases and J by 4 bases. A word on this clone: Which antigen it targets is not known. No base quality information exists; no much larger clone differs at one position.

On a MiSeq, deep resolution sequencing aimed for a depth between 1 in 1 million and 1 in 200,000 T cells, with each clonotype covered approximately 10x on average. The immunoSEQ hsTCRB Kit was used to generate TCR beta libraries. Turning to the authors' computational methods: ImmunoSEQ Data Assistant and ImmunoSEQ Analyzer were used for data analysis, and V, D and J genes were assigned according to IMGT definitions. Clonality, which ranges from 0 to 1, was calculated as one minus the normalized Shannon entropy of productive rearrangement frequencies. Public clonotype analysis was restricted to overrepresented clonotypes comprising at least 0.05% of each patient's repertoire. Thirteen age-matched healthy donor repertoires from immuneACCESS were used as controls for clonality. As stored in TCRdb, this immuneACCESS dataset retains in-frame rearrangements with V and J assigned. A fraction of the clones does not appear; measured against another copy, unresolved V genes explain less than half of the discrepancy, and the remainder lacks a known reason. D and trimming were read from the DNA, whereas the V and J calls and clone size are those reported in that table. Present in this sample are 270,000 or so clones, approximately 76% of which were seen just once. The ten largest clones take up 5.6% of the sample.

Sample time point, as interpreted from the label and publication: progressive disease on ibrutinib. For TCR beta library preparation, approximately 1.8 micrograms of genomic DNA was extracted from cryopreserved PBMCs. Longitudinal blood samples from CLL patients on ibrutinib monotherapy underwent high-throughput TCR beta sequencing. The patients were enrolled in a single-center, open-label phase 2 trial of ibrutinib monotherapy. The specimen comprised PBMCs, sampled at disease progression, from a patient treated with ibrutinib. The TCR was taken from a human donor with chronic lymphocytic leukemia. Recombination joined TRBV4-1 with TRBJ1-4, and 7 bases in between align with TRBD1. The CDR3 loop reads CASSQTGQRNEKLFF. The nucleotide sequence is TGCGCCAGCAGCCAAACGGGACAGCGTAATGAAAAACTGTTTTTT.